This T cell receptor (beta chain) was documented in a study of blood T cell repertoires in COVID-19. Study-level information: Whether acute or convalescent, the COVID-19 samples came from the United States, Italy and Spain.

Trimming took 7 bases from V and 4 from J; bases not matched to a gene: 17. The CDR3 spans 18 residues. The germline V gene encodes CDR1 SNHLY and CDR2 FYNNEI. Sequencing used immunoSEQ multiplex PCR; TCRdb keeps in-frame clones, though not all of them. The sample includes 150,000 to 200,000 clones, 65% to 85% of them seen just once. The chain has TRBV2 and TRBJ2-3; 10 bases match TRBD1. Sequenced material: peripheral blood. The clonotype originates from a woman aged 25 to 45 with acute or convalescent COVID-19. The CDR3 loop is CASINPIGGQGISDTQYF. CDR3 nucleotide sequence: TGTGCCAGCATAAACCCCATTGGGGGACAGGGGATATCAGATACGCAGTATTTT.